The rows below give T cell receptor beta chains drawn from one sample of a study of blood T cell repertoires in COVID-19. Produced via immunoSEQ multiplex PCR; TCRdb's table is partial and in-frame only. The data hold under 200,000 clones, with approximately 88% observed a single time. Sequenced sample: PBMCs or T cells enriched from blood (not recorded which). These receptors were collected from a woman aged 55-70 years who had recovered from COVID-19. Each CDR3 is given with its conserved first and last residue. Each record gives: D gene, V gene, clone size, J gene, CDR3 DNA, CDR3 protein. A D gene is named only where the DNA matches it firmly. Size tells how often a clone was seen (once, few, many) or the class of an expanded clone, and some rows leave it out.

NA	TRBV2	NA	TRBJ1-5	TGTGCCACCCAGTGGGGGGGGGATCAGCCCCAGCATTTT	CATQWGGDQPQHF
TRBD1	TRBV7-8	once	TRBJ1-1	TGTGCCAGCAGCTTAGAGGACAGGCCGCCTTCTGAAGCTTTCTTT	CASSLEDRPPSEAFF
NA	TRBV30	NA	TRBJ2-7	TGTGCCTGGAGTGTAATAGCGACATACGAGCAGTACTTC	CAWSVIATYEQYF
NA	TRBV11-2	NA	TRBJ2-4	TGTGCCAGCAGCAGCCTCGGGGCCAAAAACATTCAGTACTTC	CASSSLGAKNIQYF
NA	TRBV10-3	NA	TRBJ2-1	TGTGCCATCAGTGAGTATGGAACGGGTAGCGGTGACTACAATGAGCAGTTCTTC	CAISEYGTGSGDYNEQFF
NA	TRBV18	few	TRBJ2-2	TGTGCCAGCTCACCACCGCGGCGGACGAACACCGGGGAGCTGTTTTTT	CASSPPRRTNTGELFF
TRBD2	TRBV4-2	once	TRBJ2-5	TGTGCCAGCAGCCAAGAACTAGCGGGAGGGCCGGTGTTGGAGACCCAGTACTTC	CASSQELAGGPVLETQYF
NA	TRBV7-3	NA	TRBJ1-1	TGTGCCAGCAGCTTAAAACAGGGACCCGCTGAAGCTTTCTTT	CASSLKQGPAEAFF
NA	TRBV27	NA	TRBJ2-3	TGTGCCAGCAGTCCTACCACAGATACGCAGTATTTT	CASSPTTDTQYF
NA	TRBV29-1	NA	TRBJ1-4	TGCAGCGTTGCTTTGGGGGCTCGGCGTGAAAAACTGTTTTTT	CSVALGARREKLFF
TRBD1	TRBV6-5	NA	TRBJ1-1	TGTGCCAGCAGTTACCCCAACAGGGGAGGCACTGAAGCTTTCTTT	CASSYPNRGGTEAFF
NA	TRBV29-1	NA	TRBJ2-7	TGCAGCGTTGAAGATCGAGACAGGGGACTATACGAGCAGTACTTC	CSVEDRDRGLYEQYF
TRBD1	TRBV18	NA	TRBJ1-2	TGTGCCAGCTCAGGACAGGGGGCAAATGGCTACACCTTC	CASSGQGANGYTF
NA	TRBV2	NA	TRBJ1-5	TGTGCCAGCAGTGTGCATCAGCGCCAGCATTTT	CASSVHQRQHF
TRBD1	TRBV29-1	NA	TRBJ1-6	TGCAGCGTTCAGGAGACAGGGGGATCACCCCTCCACTTT	CSVQETGGSPLHF
NA	TRBV5-6	NA	TRBJ1-2	TGTGCCAGCAGCTTGTCGTTAGGGGATGGCTACACCTTC	CASSLSLGDGYTF
TRBD2	TRBV19	NA	TRBJ2-3	TGTGCCAGTAGTATAGGTGGCGGGAGGGTCGCAGATACGCAGTATTTT	CASSIGGGRVADTQYF
TRBD1	TRBV3-1/TRBV3-2	NA	TRBJ1-2	TGTGCCAGCAGCCAAGAAGGGACAGGGTACTATGGCTACACCTTC	CASSQEGTGYYGYTF
TRBD1	TRBV19	NA	TRBJ1-2	TGTGCCAGTAGTATGGGGACAGAGACGACTAACTATGGCTACACCTTC	CASSMGTETTNYGYTF
TRBD1	TRBV7-3	NA	TRBJ2-2	TGTGCCAGCAGGAGACAGGGGGACACCGGGGAGCTGTTTTTT	CASRRQGDTGELFF
TRBD2	TRBV6-5	NA	TRBJ2-1	TGTGCCAGCACCCTAGCGGGGGGGCGAGCCGAGCAGTTCTTC	CASTLAGGRAEQFF
NA	TRBV7-9	NA	TRBJ1-1	TGTGCCAGCAGCCAACAACAGGGTACTGAAGCTTTCTTT	CASSQQQGTEAFF